This T cell receptor (beta chain) was observed in a study of T cell responses to AZD1222 COVID-19 vaccine. The germline gives CDR1 DFQATT, CDR2 SNEGSKA (reference sequence). The CDR3 totals 11 residues. Between the trimmed V and J ends, which lost 4 bases and 3 bases, there was a span of 5 bases. Study findings and constraints: Repertoires were sampled only after the peak T cell response. In the spike-specific TCR repertoire, nearly half reportedly target unmutated variant regions.

A note on this clone: The antigen remains unidentified. This specimen includes other DNA sequences encoding the same CDR3.

The repertoire was sequenced with immunoSEQ multiplex PCR; TCRdb's copy has only in-frame clones and lacks some. The sample carries about 160,000 clones, about 90% recorded once. This TCR derives from an adult in good health. The sequences come from peripheral blood, collected on day 0 of MenACWY control vaccination. The chain carries TRBV20-1 and TRBJ2-3; unclear D gene. DNA of the CDR3: TGCAGTGCTACTGGGACAGATACGCAGTATTTT. Translated, it gives CSATGTDTQYF.